This T cell receptor (beta chain) was documented in a study of T cells after yellow fever vaccination. From the 5' RACE reads, TCRdb called clonotypes with MiXCR, one entry per CDR3 protein. The table has a few hundred thousand distinct CDR3 sequences, about 10% seen once; the top ten hold 3% to 4%. Germline-derived CDR1 and CDR2 are SGHDT and YYEEEE. This CDR3 has 13 residues. Trimming shortened V by 1 base and J by 5 bases, and 10 bases separated the two germline ends. The chain employs TRBV5-6 and TRBJ2-7, with D possibly TRBD2 on 6 matching bases. The material sequenced was CD4+ T cells sorted from PBMCs, taken 5 days after the yellow fever booster vaccination. This TCR was recovered from a young man who received the YFV17D yellow fever vaccine. The CDR3 region has the DNA TGTGCCAGCAGCTTGCGCTGGGGGGACGAGCAGTACTTC. Translation gives CASSLRWGDEQYF.